The 27 T cell receptor beta chains below all came from one sample that was sequenced in a study of shared clonotypes between healthy human individuals. Repertoires were generated with immunoSEQ multiplex PCR, while TCRdb's copy carries only in-frame clones and drops some. The sample consists of under 2,500,000 clones, 90% to 97% of them appearing once. Sequencing input: naive CD4+ T cells sorted from blood. The subset is: CD45RA+ positively selected. Every receptor here comes from a man younger than 35 in good health.

The chain employs TRBV6-1 and TRBJ2-7, with a possible D match to TRBD2 (6 bases). The germline CDR1 and CDR2 sequences are MNHNS and SASEGT. The CDR3 totals 11 residues. Trimming took off 8 bases at V and 3 bases at J, with 8 bases between the two ends. The DNA of the CDR3 is TGTGCCAGCCGGGACTTCTACGAGCAGTACTTC. Encoded protein: CASRDFYEQYF.

CDR3 sequence reads: CASSEYRSDEQFF. DNA of the CDR3: TGTGCCAGCAGTGAGTACCGTAGCGATGAGCAGTTCTTC. This chain uses TRBV25-1 with TRBJ2-1; the D gene is possibly TRBD2 (5 bases). CDR1 is MGHDK, CDR2 SYGVNS, per germline. This CDR3 has 13 residues. Trimming took 3 bases from V and 8 from J, leaving 11 bases between them.

The genes are TRBV5-1 and TRBJ2-7; TRBD1 agrees at 10 bases. V shed 4 bases and J 3 bases; nucleotides not matched to a gene: 4. Germline V lookup: CDR1 SGHRS, CDR2 YFSETQ. The CDR3 is 14 amino acids. DNA of the CDR3: TGCGCCAGCAGCACGGACAGGGGGGACTACGAGCAGTACTTC. This codes for CASSTDRGDYEQYF.

The rearrangement joins TRBV15 to TRBJ1-1; 8 nucleotides match TRBD1. The CDR3 sequence is 16 residues long. The J segment lost 4 bases and the V segment lost 1 base, leaving 8 bases of the junction unmatched. Germline CDR1 is LNHNV and CDR2 is YYDKDF (reference sequence). For the CDR3, the DNA is TGTGCCACCAGCAGAGTATCGGCAGGGGGCCTCACTGAAGCTTTCTTT. This translates into CATSRVSAGGLTEAFF.

Concerning this clone: This same CDR3 is encoded by further DNA sequences in the sample. The chain employs TRBV30 and TRBJ1-6; D gene uncertain. The CDR3 loop spans 11 amino acids. Germline loops: CDR1 GTSNPN, CDR2 SVGIG (reference sequence). The V gene lost 0 bases and the J gene lost 8 bases, with 2 bases spanning the gap. CDR3 loop: CAWSVDSPLHF. The CDR3 region has the DNA TGTGCCTGGAGTGTAGATTCACCCCTCCACTTT.

On this clone: Other DNA sequences from this sample encode an identical CDR3 as well. DNA for the CDR3: TGTGCCAGCAGTTTAAGACTAGCGGGGAACACCGGGGAGCTGTTTTTT. This sequence encodes CASSLRLAGNTGELFF. This chain uses TRBV27 with TRBJ2-2; 10 bases map to TRBD2. The CDR3 covers 16 residues. Germline CDR1 is MNHEY and CDR2 is SMNVEV (reference sequence). J gave up 1 base and V 2 bases, and 1 base lay outside the gene matches.

This chain connects TRBV2 to TRBJ2-3, with 7 bases matching TRBD2. The CDR3 is made up of 14 amino acids. CDR1 is SNHLY, CDR2 FYNNEI, per germline. V gave up 6 bases and J gave up 8 bases; unmatched junction bases: 11. As DNA, the CDR3 is TGTGCCAGCAGAACTCGAACTAGCGAGAGTACGCAGTATTTT. It specifies CASRTRTSESTQYF. Supplemented by reference TRBV2 and TRBJ2-3, the full variable domain reads EPEVTQTPSHQVTQMGQEVILRCVPISNHLYFYWYRQILGQKVEFLVSFYNNEISEKSEIFDDQFSVERPDGSNFTLKIRSTKLEDSAMYFCASRTRTSESTQYFGPGTRLTVL.

This chain connects TRBV7-6 to TRBJ2-7; 10 nucleotides align to TRBD2. The CDR3 has 17 amino acids. The V and J ends lost 1 base and 3 bases, in that order; junction bases with no gene match: 9. The germline gives CDR1 SGHVS, CDR2 FNYEAQ. The chain's CDR3 is CASSLVLASGRIYEQYF. Here the CDR3 DNA reads TGTGCCAGCAGCTTAGTGTTGGCTAGCGGGAGAATCTACGAGCAGTACTTC. Drawing the rest from reference TRBV7-6 and TRBJ2-7, the complete variable domain is GAGVSQSPRYKVTKRGQDVALRCDPISGHVSLYWYRQALGQGPEFLTYFNYEAQQDKSGLPNDRFSAERPEGSISTLTIQRTEQRDSAMYRCASSLVLASGRIYEQYFGPGTRLTVT.

The rearrangement links TRBV5-4 to TRBJ2-2; possibly TRBD2 for D (6 bases). Trimming took off 4 bases at V and 2 bases at J, with 12 bases between the two ends. The CDR3 is 15 residues long. Germline V CDR1 and CDR2: SGHNT, YYREEE (reference sequence). The CDR3 DNA is TGTGCCAGCAGCCTGGACTACCGAAACACCGGGGAGCTGTTTTTT. This sequence encodes CASSLDYRNTGELFF.

The chain links TRBV28 to TRBJ1-2; TRBD1 is a possible D gene (5 bases). V shed 3 bases and J shed 3 bases, with 17 bases lying between them. This CDR3 comprises 16 residues. From germline, CDR1 is MDHEN and CDR2 SYDVKM. The CDR3 sequence: CASSFDSSRPYYGYTF. DNA of the CDR3: TGTGCCAGCAGTTTCGACAGTTCAAGACCTTACTATGGCTACACCTTC.

For the CDR3, the DNA is TGTGCCAGTAACCCCTCGGACAGGAAGGACTATGGCTACACCTTC. Protein product: CASNPSDRKDYGYTF. The chain recombines TRBV19 with TRBJ1-2; TRBD1 agrees at 7 bases. Germline V gene data show CDR1 as LNHDA and CDR2 as SQIVND (reference sequence). The CDR3 runs to 15 residues. After removal of 7 bases from V and 3 bases from J, the junction contained 11 bases not matched to a gene.

The count of this clone is one. The gene calls are TRBV7-2 and TRBJ2-1; D gene ambiguous. Trimming removed 5 bases from V and 9 bases from J, with 14 bases in between. In germline, CDR1 is SGHTA, CDR2 FQGNSA. This CDR3 contains 13 residues. The CDR3 DNA sequence: TGTGCCAGCAGCGAGATTAGGTTAGGTGAGCAGTTCTTC. This encodes CASSEIRLGEQFF.

The rearrangement joins TRBV4-3 to TRBJ2-7; D perhaps matches TRBD1 (5 bases). CDR3 length: 15 amino acids. Germline values: CDR1 LGHNA, CDR2 YSLEER. The ends were cut back, 0 bases at V and 7 bases at J, with 16 bases in the middle. The CDR3 DNA reads as TGCGCCAGCAGCCAAGATTACCAGGGATTAAGGGAGCAGTACTTC. It encodes CASSQDYQGLREQYF.

The chain combines TRBV18 with TRBJ2-7; D is possibly TRBD2 (5 bases). This CDR3 is built from 13 residues. The V gene's germline CDR1 is KGHSH and CDR2 LQKENI. V was trimmed by 6 bases and J by 6 bases, leaving 15 bases between them. In DNA form, the CDR3 reads TGTGCCAGCTCTGGTGGACCCGGAGGCGAGCAGTACTTC. It is translated as CASSGGPGGEQYF. The full variable domain, with the rest looked up from reference TRBV18 and TRBJ2-7, is NAGVMQNPRHLVRRRGQEARLRCSPMKGHSHVYWYRQLPEEGLKFMVYLQKENIIDESGMPKERFSAEFPKEGPSILRIQQVVRGDSAAYFCASSGGPGGEQYFGPGTRLTVT.

This chain connects TRBV30 to TRBJ1-4; 10 bases align to TRBD1. This CDR3 contains 15 residues. J lost 6 bases, V lost 3 bases, and 7 bases had no gene match. The germline V gene has CDR1 GTSNPN and CDR2 SVGIG (reference sequence). CDR3: CAWRRPGQGYEKLFF. The CDR3 bases are TGTGCCTGGAGAAGACCGGGACAGGGGTATGAAAAACTGTTTTTT.

The rearrangement uses TRBV10-3 and TRBJ1-2; D gene uncertain. V lost 0 bases, J lost 1 base, and 15 bases lay in between. This CDR3 contains 17 residues. CDR1 and CDR2 from the germline V gene are ENHRY and SYGVKD. CDR3 residues: CAISESKGSTHNYGYTF. CDR3 bases: TGTGCCATCAGTGAGTCGAAAGGGAGTACTCATAACTATGGCTACACCTTC.

This chain joins TRBV6-5 and TRBJ1-1; weak D call: TRBD1 (5 bases). CDR1 and CDR2 (germline): MNHEY, SVGAGI. The V end lost 7 bases, the J end lost 1 base, and 10 bases lay between the germline ends. This CDR3 contains 13 residues. CDR3 region: CASTRTQNTEAFF. Here the CDR3 DNA reads TGTGCCAGCACCCGGACACAGAACACTGAAGCTTTCTTT.

This chain joins TRBV10-1 and TRBJ2-2; TRBD2 might be the D (6 bases). Trimming stripped 8 bases from V and 5 bases from J, with 15 bases between. Germline loops: CDR1 WNHNN, CDR2 SYGVQD (reference sequence). The CDR3 totals 14 residues. The chain's CDR3 is CASLRRGRTGELFF. The CDR3 DNA sequence: TGCGCCAGCTTGCGGCGGGGTAGGACCGGGGAGCTGTTTTTT.

V usage is TRBV6-1 and J usage is TRBJ1-2; 8 bases align to TRBD1. The trim removed 6 bases at V and 6 bases at J, leaving 9 bases unmatched. This CDR3 is built from 14 residues. The germline V gene has CDR1 MNHNS and CDR2 SASEGT. The CDR3 DNA reads as TGTGCCAGCAGGGGAACCGGGACAGGAGATGGCTACACCTTC. This encodes CASRGTGTGDGYTF.

The V gene is TRBV20-1, the J gene TRBJ1-1, with D unresolved. Germline V CDR1 and CDR2: DFQATT, SNEGSKA (reference sequence). The V and J ends lost 1 base and 6 bases respectively, with 6 bases between them. This CDR3 is built from 11 residues. CDR3 DNA: TGCAGTGCTAGAGCGGTCCCTGAAGCTTTCTTT. Protein: CSARAVPEAFF.

The chain couples TRBV7-2 to TRBJ1-1; TRBD1 is a possible D gene (5 bases). The CDR3 has 16 residues. V lost 0 bases to trimming and J lost 7 bases, with 18 bases between them. The germline CDR1 and CDR2 sequences are SGHTA and FQGNSA. This chain's CDR3 is CASSLAGLSGRFEAFF. Written as DNA, the CDR3 is TGTGCCAGCAGCTTAGCTGGATTGTCGGGACGGTTTGAAGCTTTCTTT.

The CDR3 sequence is CAWSRKLISYEQYF. The CDR3 region has the DNA TGTGCCTGGAGTCGCAAACTTATCTCCTACGAGCAGTACTTC. The gene calls are TRBV30 and TRBJ2-7; D not certain. In germline, CDR1 is GTSNPN, CDR2 SVGIG (reference sequence). Trimming took off 2 bases at V and 0 bases at J, with 11 bases between the two ends. The CDR3 runs to 14 residues.

The gene calls are TRBV5-1 and TRBJ2-6; D perhaps matches TRBD1 (6 bases). V was cut by 6 bases and J by 0 bases, with 13 bases left in between. Germline loops: CDR1 SGHRS, CDR2 YFSETQ. This CDR3 comprises 16 residues. CDR3 loop: CASNRDTNSGANVLTF. The CDR3 DNA reads as TGCGCCAGCAACCGGGACACCAACTCTGGGGCCAACGTCCTGACTTTC.

Details on this clone: The same CDR3 is also encoded by other DNA sequences in this sample. The chain links TRBV7-2 to TRBJ2-3, with D unresolved. CDR1 is SGHTA, CDR2 FQGNSA, per germline. V was trimmed by 2 bases and J by 0 bases, leaving 6 bases between them. CDR3 length: 14 residues. The chain's CDR3 is CASSLPVSTDTQYF. Here the CDR3 DNA reads TGTGCCAGCAGCTTACCGGTTAGCACAGATACGCAGTATTTT.

A note on this clone: A read error may account for a junction end that differs from germline. The rearrangement links TRBV7-2 to TRBJ1-1, with TRBD1 as a possible D gene (5 bases). Per germline, CDR1 SGHTA and CDR2 FQGNSA. The CDR3 totals 14 residues. CDR3 coding DNA: TGTGCCAGCAGCCTAGCGACAGCCAACACTGAAGCTTTCTTT. This encodes CASSLATANTEAFF. Full variable domain (remainder filled in from reference TRBV7-2 and TRBJ1-1): GAGVSQSPSNKVTEKGKDVELRCDPISGHTALYWYRQSLGQGLEFLIYFQGNSAPDKSGLPSDRFSAERTGGSVSTLTIQRTQQEDSAVYLCASSLATANTEAFFGQGTRLTVV.

The chain couples TRBV10-3 to TRBJ2-7, with 9 nucleotides matching TRBD2. CDR3 length: 15 residues. Looked up from germline, CDR1 is ENHRY and CDR2 is SYGVKD. With V trimmed by 3 bases and J by 0 bases, 3 bases remained unmatched. CDR3 loop: CAISDLAGNSYEQYF. As DNA, the CDR3 is TGTGCCATCAGTGACCTAGCGGGGAACTCCTACGAGCAGTACTTC.

CDR3 DNA sequence: TGCGCCAGCAGCCCAAAAAGGGTCCTGGGACTAGGGTTCTCGCAGTATTTT. This gives the protein CASSPKRVLGLGFSQYF. This chain joins TRBV4-3 and TRBJ2-3; 8 bases map to TRBD2. J lost 10 bases, V lost 4 bases, and 19 bases had no gene match. The germline CDR1 and CDR2 sequences are LGHNA and YSLEER. The CDR3 extends over 17 amino acids.